One sample yielded the 23 T cell receptor beta chains listed below, sequenced in a study of blood T cell repertoires in COVID-19. Profiled with immunoSEQ multiplex PCR; TCRdb holds only in-frame clones, not every one. The sample includes about 200,000 clones, 85% to 90% of them seen just once. Sample: PBMCs or T cells enriched from blood (not recorded which). The receptors stem from a woman aged 40 to 49 in a cohort exposed to, infected with or recovered from COVID-19 (not recorded which).

The rearrangement joins TRBV24-1 to TRBJ2-1; 11 bases align to TRBD1. V lost 4 bases, J lost 3 bases, and 4 bases stayed unmatched. The CDR3 covers 16 residues. CDR1 and CDR2 (germline): KGHDR, SFDVKD. DNA for the CDR3: TGTGCCACCAGTGACCAGGGACAGGGGGGCTACAATGAGCAGTTCTTC. Amino acids: CATSDQGQGGYNEQFF.

This chain uses TRBV5-8 with TRBJ2-7; no reliable D call. The germline V and J ends were trimmed by 4 bases and 4 bases, with 6 bases remaining between them. The CDR3 loop spans 11 amino acids. Looked up from germline, CDR1 is SGHTS and CDR2 is YDEGEE. The CDR3 sequence is CASSPQYEQYF. DNA for the CDR3: TGTGCCAGCAGCCCCCAGTACGAGCAGTACTTC.

The chain recombines TRBV2 with TRBJ2-7; D remains ambiguous. The V end was cut by 2 bases, the J end by 3 bases, with 2 bases between. Germline V gene sequence: CDR1 SNHLY, CDR2 FYNNEI. The CDR3 consists of 11 residues. Here the CDR3 reads CASSEYYEQYF. For the CDR3, the DNA is TGTGCCAGCAGTGAATACTACGAGCAGTACTTC.

The rearrangement links TRBV4-1 to TRBJ1-2; 7 bases map to TRBD1. Per germline, CDR1 MGHRA and CDR2 YSYEKL. This CDR3 is built from 15 residues. With 3 bases clipped from V and 4 bases from J, the junction kept 8 bases outside the gene matches. CDR3 residues: CASSQGDSRFYGYTF. CDR3 coding DNA: TGCGCCAGCAGCCAGGGGGACAGCCGCTTCTATGGCTACACCTTC.

This clone has just one count. The chain couples TRBV6-2 or TRBV6-3 to TRBJ2-3, with 12 bases aligning to TRBD2. The CDR3 spans 17 residues. V trimming: 1 base; J trimming: 4 bases; junction bases outside the gene matches: 6. In germline, CDR1 is MNHEY, CDR2 SVGEGT. The CDR3 region is CASSYFSGLAGSDTQYF. DNA of the CDR3: TGTGCCAGCAGTTACTTTTCAGGACTAGCGGGGTCAGATACGCAGTATTTT.

The rearrangement links TRBV6-5 to TRBJ1-2, with TRBD1 as a possible D gene (5 bases). The CDR3 covers 11 residues. Trimming cost V 11 bases and J 8 bases, with 15 bases left between them. Germline CDR1 is MNHEY and CDR2 is SVGAGI. CDR3 loop: CAAVQGIGYTF. The CDR3 DNA sequence: TGTGCCGCGGTTCAGGGAATCGGCTACACCTTC.

This clone was seen repeatedly, ten times or more. This sequence joins TRBV2 and TRBJ2-1; 9 bases are shared with TRBD1. After removal of 5 bases from V and 3 bases from J, the junction contained 14 bases not matched to a gene. The CDR3 has 18 amino acids. Per the germline V gene, CDR1 is SNHLY and CDR2 is FYNNEI. The CDR3 region has the DNA TGTGCCAGCAGTTTTGACCCCGGGACAGGGAACCTCTACAATGAGCAGTTCTTC. Residues: CASSFDPGTGNLYNEQFF.

The V call is TRBV6-5, the J call TRBJ1-5; a possible D gene is TRBD1 (6 bases). CDR1 is MNHEY, CDR2 SVGAGI, per germline. The CDR3 runs to 16 residues. Trimming removed 1 base at V and 5 bases at J, with 15 bases between. CDR3 nucleotides: TGTGCCAGCAGTTACTATCCTCGACAGGTCGATCAGCCCCAGCATTTT. This translates into CASSYYPRQVDQPQHF.

The chain couples TRBV6-5 to TRBJ2-5; 9 bases map to TRBD1. The ends lost 5 bases at V and 5 bases at J; junction bases unmatched: 12. CDR1 MNHEY and CDR2 SVGAGI come from the germline V gene. There are 16 residues in the CDR3. The CDR3 here is CASSHYRGHREETQYF. The CDR3 coding sequence is TGTGCCAGCAGTCACTACAGGGGGCACCGGGAGGAGACCCAGTACTTC.

This clone has a handful of counts. The chain uses TRBV10-3 and TRBJ1-3; D unresolved. The CDR3 has 15 amino acids. In germline, CDR1 is ENHRY, CDR2 SYGVKD. The germline V and J ends were trimmed by 4 bases and 0 bases, with 10 bases remaining between them. DNA for the CDR3: TGTGCCATCAGTGGGCCAGAAAGCTCTGGAAACACCATATATTTT. It translates to CAISGPESSGNTIYF.

The chain uses TRBV6-4 and TRBJ2-1; the match to TRBD2 covers 9 bases. J lost 7 bases, V lost 4 bases, and 20 bases had no gene match. The length of the CDR3 is 19 residues. Germline V gene sequence: CDR1 MRHNA, CDR2 SNTAGT. CDR3 nucleotide sequence: TGTGCCAGCAGTGCCCAGTCAGAGGGCGGGAGGGCCGTGGGAAATGAGCAGTTCTTC. Translation gives CASSAQSEGGRAVGNEQFF.

This chain links TRBV7-9 with TRBJ2-2; perhaps TRBD2 as D (5 bases). CDR3 length: 13 residues. Trimming took off 3 bases at V and 6 bases at J, with 8 bases between the two ends. Germline CDR1 is SEHNR and CDR2 is FQNEAQ (reference sequence). The CDR3 region has the DNA TGTGCCAGCAGCTTGGGAGCGTCCGGGGAGCTGTTTTTT. This sequence encodes CASSLGASGELFF.

V gene TRBV13 combines with J gene TRBJ1-2, with D uncertain. The germline gives CDR1 PRHDT, CDR2 FYEKMQ (reference sequence). CDR3 length equals 12 residues. Trimming cost V 3 bases and J 3 bases, with 5 bases left between them. Written as DNA, the CDR3 is TGTGCCAGCAGCTTCGGGGACTATGGCTACACCTTC. It yields the protein CASSFGDYGYTF. Combining the CDR3 with reference TRBV13 and TRBJ1-2 gives the whole variable domain AAGVIQSPRHLIKEKRETATLKCYPIPRHDTVYWYQQGPGQDPQFLISFYEKMQSDKGSIPDRFSAQQFSDYHSELNMSSLELGDSALYFCASSFGDYGYTFGSGTRLTVV.

This sequence joins TRBV3-1 (or the pseudogene TRBV3-2) and TRBJ2-2; D gene ambiguous. The germline V and J ends were trimmed by 3 bases and 2 bases, with 10 bases remaining between them. This CDR3 region has 15 residues. CDR1 is LGHDT, CDR2 YNNKEL, per germline (reference sequence). CDR3 in amino acids: CASSQTLLNTGELFF. The CDR3 nucleotides are TGTGCCAGCAGCCAGACACTCCTAAACACCGGGGAGCTGTTTTTT.

In DNA form, the CDR3 reads TGTGCCAGCAGTCGGGGACAGGCGCCCACCGGGGAGCTGTTTTTT. Amino acids: CASSRGQAPTGELFF. The gene calls are TRBV2 and TRBJ2-2; 8 nucleotides match TRBD1. The trim removed 5 bases at V and 4 bases at J, leaving 6 bases unmatched. The CDR3 has 15 residues. Germline CDR1 SNHLY, CDR2 FYNNEI.

This chain connects TRBV3-1 (or the pseudogene TRBV3-2) to TRBJ2-5, with 8 bases fitting TRBD1. V shed 1 base and J 5 bases; nucleotides not matched to a gene: 3. The CDR3 runs to 14 residues. Germline loops: CDR1 LGHDT, CDR2 YNNKEL (reference sequence). The CDR3 here is CASSQVTGDETQYF. DNA for the CDR3: TGTGCCAGCAGCCAAGTGACAGGGGACGAGACCCAGTACTTC.

This chain links TRBV2 with TRBJ2-1; no definite D call. Looked up from germline, CDR1 is SNHLY and CDR2 is FYNNEI. Trimming shortened V by 6 bases and J by 3 bases, and 9 bases separated the two germline ends. The CDR3 runs to 13 residues. CDR3 DNA sequence: TGTGCCAGCAGCGCGATAGTCTACAATGAGCAGTTCTTC. It translates to CASSAIVYNEQFF.

Worth noting for this clone: Because the CDR3 is missing its conserved closing phenylalanine or tryptophan, this is likely a read error. The limits of the CDR3 on the DNA are not certain, so only TCRdb's listed CDR3 is given. The V gene is TRBV12-3 or TRBV12-4, the J gene TRBJ1-2. The CDR3 spans 13 amino acids, including both terminal residues. This CDR3 is CASSLALGGAISL.

The genes are TRBV28 and TRBJ1-1, with D maybe TRBD1 (6 bases). Deletions cut 3 bases from V and 1 base from J, with 12 bases between. The length of the CDR3 is 15 residues. Germline values: CDR1 MDHEN, CDR2 SYDVKM. The CDR3 here is CASSFPRGGNTEAFF. The CDR3 coding sequence is TGTGCCAGCAGTTTCCCCAGGGGCGGGAACACTGAAGCTTTCTTT.

This clone was recorded a few times. The V and J genes are TRBV7-6 and TRBJ1-1; TRBD1 agrees at 7 bases. The CDR3 runs to 15 residues. The germline V gene encodes CDR1 SGHVS and CDR2 FNYEAQ. V trimming: 2 bases; J trimming: 1 base; junction bases outside the gene matches: 4. The CDR3 sequence: CASSLSQGGNTEAFF. The CDR3 region has the DNA TGTGCCAGCAGCTTAAGCCAGGGGGGGAACACTGAAGCTTTCTTT.

V is TRBV11-2 and J is TRBJ2-1, with 7 bases aligning to TRBD2. The V gene's germline CDR1 is SGHAT and CDR2 FQNNGV. CDR3 length: 14 amino acids. The V gene end was trimmed by 4 bases and the J gene end by 7 bases; junction bases not matched to a gene: 7. The CDR3, as DNA: TGTGCCAGCAGCTGGGGACTGGGGGGGAATGAGCAGTTCTTC. As protein: CASSWGLGGNEQFF.

This chain links TRBV12-3 or TRBV12-4 with TRBJ1-1; no firm D call. There are 13 residues in the CDR3. V was shortened by 1 base and J by 5 bases, with 8 bases between the two germline ends. The CDR3 DNA reads TGTGCCAGCAGTTTAGACGGGAGGACTGAAGCTTTCTTT. It yields the protein CASSLDGRTEAFF.

The gene calls are TRBV27 and TRBJ1-6; 7 nucleotides line up with TRBD1. CDR1 and CDR2 from the germline V gene are MNHEY and SMNVEV (reference sequence). The CDR3 extends over 17 amino acids. Unmatched junction bases numbered 12, after V lost 4 bases and J lost 6 bases. CDR3 sequence (DNA): TGTGCCAGCAGTTCGTCTTGGCCAGGGGGTCGTAATTCACCCCTCCACTTT. This gives the protein CASSSSWPGGRNSPLHF.